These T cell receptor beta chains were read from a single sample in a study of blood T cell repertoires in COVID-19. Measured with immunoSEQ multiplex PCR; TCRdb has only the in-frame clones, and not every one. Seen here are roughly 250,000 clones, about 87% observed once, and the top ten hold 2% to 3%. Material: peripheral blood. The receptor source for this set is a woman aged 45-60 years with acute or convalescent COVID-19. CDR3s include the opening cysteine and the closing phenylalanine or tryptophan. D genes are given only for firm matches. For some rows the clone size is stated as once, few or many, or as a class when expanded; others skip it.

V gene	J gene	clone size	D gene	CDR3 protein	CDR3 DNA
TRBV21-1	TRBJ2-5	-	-	CASSSGGDREKETQYF	TGTGCCAGCAGCTCGGGGGGGGACAGGGAGAAAGAGACCCAGTACTTC
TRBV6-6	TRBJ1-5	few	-	CASSLQGYNQPQHF	TGTGCCAGCAGCCTCCAGGGGTACAATCAGCCCCAGCATTTT
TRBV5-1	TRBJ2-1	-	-	CASSYAADYNEQFF	TGCGCCAGCAGCTATGCAGCGGACTACAATGAGCAGTTCTTC
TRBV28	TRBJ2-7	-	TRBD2	CASSPSGSAYEQYF	TGTGCCAGCAGTCCCAGCGGGAGCGCCTACGAGCAGTACTTC
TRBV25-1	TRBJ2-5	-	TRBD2	CASSPGGREETQYF	TGTGCCAGCTCCCCTGGCGGGAGGGAAGAGACCCAGTACTTC
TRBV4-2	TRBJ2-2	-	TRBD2	CASSQVGTGRAYTGELFF	TGTGCCAGCAGCCAAGTCGGTACCGGGAGGGCATATACCGGGGAGCTGTTTTTT
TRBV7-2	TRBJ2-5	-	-	CASSLGVGRETQYF	TGTGCCAGCAGCTTAGGGGTGGGGAGAGAGACCCAGTACTTC
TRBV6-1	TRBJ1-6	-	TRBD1	CASSEGTGNFNSPLHF	TGTGCCAGCAGTGAAGGGACAGGGAACTTTAATTCACCCCTCCACTTT
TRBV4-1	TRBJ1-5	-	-	CASSLDLSNQPQHF	TGCGCCAGCAGCCTAGACCTTAGCAATCAGCCCCAGCATTTT
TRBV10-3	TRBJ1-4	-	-	CATALEGGAATNEKLFF	TGTGCCACCGCCCTGGAGGGAGGGGCTGCAACTAATGAAAAACTGTTTTTT
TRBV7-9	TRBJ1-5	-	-	CASSLGRGTSNQPQHF	TGTGCCAGCAGCTTAGGGCGGGGGACGAGCAATCAGCCCCAGCATTTT
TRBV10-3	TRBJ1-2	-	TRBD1	CASSYTGENYGYTF	TGTGCCAGTTCTTATACAGGGGAGAACTATGGCTACACCTTC
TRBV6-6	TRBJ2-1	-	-	CASSYPRDMEQFF	TGTGCCAGCAGTTACCCCCGGGACATGGAGCAGTTCTTC
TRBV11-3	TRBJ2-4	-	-	CASSSSNRGFQYF	TGTGCCAGCAGCTCTAGCAACCGGGGGTTTCAGTACTTC
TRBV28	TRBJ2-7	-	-	CASSDLGGNYEQYF	TGTGCCAGCAGTGATCTGGGAGGTAACTACGAGCAGTACTTC
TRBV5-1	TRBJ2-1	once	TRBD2	CASSSQGGHYNEQFF	TGCGCCAGCAGCTCCCAGGGAGGGCATTACAATGAGCAGTTCTTC
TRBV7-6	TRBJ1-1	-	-	CASSLAGGAAFF	TGTGCCAGCAGCTTAGCTGGGGGGGCAGCTTTCTTT
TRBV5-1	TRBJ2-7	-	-	CASSLVAGTYEQYF	TGCGCCAGCAGCTTGGTTGCGGGGACCTACGAGCAGTACTTC
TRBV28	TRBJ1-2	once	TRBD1	CASSQQTSGQGREGYTF	TGTGCCAGCAGTCAACAGACGTCGGGACAGGGAAGAGAGGGCTACACCTTC
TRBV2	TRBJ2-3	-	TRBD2	CASRDPIAGDLDTQYF	TGTGCCAGCAGAGACCCTATAGCGGGGGATCTAGATACGCAGTATTTT
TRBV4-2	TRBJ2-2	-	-	CASSQEVTMEGELFF	TGTGCCAGCAGCCAAGAAGTGACAATGGAAGGGGAGCTGTTTTTT
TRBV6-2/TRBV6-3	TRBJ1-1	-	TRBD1	CASSYSTSWDRLNTEAFF	TGTGCCAGCAGTTACTCGACATCTTGGGACAGACTGAACACTGAAGCTTTCTTT
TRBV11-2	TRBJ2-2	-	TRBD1	CASSSDRTGELFF	TGTGCCAGCAGCTCGGACAGGACCGGGGAGCTGTTTTTT
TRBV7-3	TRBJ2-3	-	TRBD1	CASSLGHRGTQYF	TGTGCCAGCAGCTTAGGGCACAGGGGAACGCAGTATTTT
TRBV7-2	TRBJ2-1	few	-	CASSLALIAATYNEQFF	TGTGCCAGCAGCTTAGCCCTCATAGCGGCGACCTACAATGAGCAGTTCTTC
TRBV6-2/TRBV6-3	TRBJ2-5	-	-	CASSYSRQEKQETQYF	TGTGCCAGCAGTTACTCGAGACAGGAGAAACAAGAGACCCAGTACTTC
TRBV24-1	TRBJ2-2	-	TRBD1	CATSDLRQGVTGELFF	TGTGCCACCAGTGATTTAAGACAGGGGGTCACCGGGGAGCTGTTTTTT
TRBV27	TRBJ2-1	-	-	CASSSGVGFQTDEQFF	TGTGCCAGCAGCTCAGGGGTGGGGTTTCAAACAGATGAGCAGTTCTTC
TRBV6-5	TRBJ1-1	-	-	CASRPPGHSNTEAFF	TGTGCCAGCAGACCACCGGGACACTCGAACACTGAAGCTTTCTTT
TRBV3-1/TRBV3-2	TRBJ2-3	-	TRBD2	CASSQGVSGSKGTTDTQYF	TGTGCCAGCAGCCAAGGTGTTAGCGGGAGTAAGGGAACCACAGATACGCAGTATTTT
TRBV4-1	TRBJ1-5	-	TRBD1	CASSHWVPGQGDQPQHF	TGCGCCAGCAGCCACTGGGTTCCGGGACAGGGGGATCAGCCCCAGCATTTT
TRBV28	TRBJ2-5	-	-	CASSLSLPGTQYF	TGTGCCAGCAGTTTAAGCCTTCCGGGGACCCAGTACTTC
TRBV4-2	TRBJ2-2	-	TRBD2	CASSQGEGYTGELFF	TGTGCCAGCAGCCAAGGGGAGGGATACACCGGGGAGCTGTTTTTT
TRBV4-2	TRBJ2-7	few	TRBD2	CASSQITSGTGEQYF	TGTGCCAGCAGCCAAATTACTAGCGGGACCGGCGAGCAGTACTTC
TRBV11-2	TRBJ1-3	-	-	CASSGDGRVSGNTIYF	TGTGCCAGCAGCGGGGACGGGAGGGTCTCTGGAAACACCATATATTTT
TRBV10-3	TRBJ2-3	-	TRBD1	CAIRDRGRSTDTQYF	TGTGCCATCAGGGACAGGGGGCGAAGCACAGATACGCAGTATTTT
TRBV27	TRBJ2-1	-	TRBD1	CASSFPGGHEQFF	TGTGCCAGCAGTTTCCCAGGGGGCCATGAGCAGTTCTTC
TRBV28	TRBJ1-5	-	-	CASSLSGAGQPQHF	TGTGCCAGCAGTTTATCGGGCGCGGGGCAGCCCCAGCATTTT
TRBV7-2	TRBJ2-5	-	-	CASSLWLDSVQETQYF	TGTGCCAGCAGCTTGTGGTTGGACAGCGTCCAAGAGACCCAGTACTTC
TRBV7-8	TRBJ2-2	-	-	CASSSRPRGLAKSGELFF	TGTGCCAGCAGCTCCAGGCCTCGGGGACTCGCTAAGTCCGGGGAGCTGTTTTTT
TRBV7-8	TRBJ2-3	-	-	CASSLGRGGTQYF	TGTGCCAGCAGCTTAGGGAGGGGGGGTACGCAGTATTTT
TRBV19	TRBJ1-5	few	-	CASSINGQPQHF	TGTGCCAGTAGTATAAATGGCCAGCCCCAGCATTTT
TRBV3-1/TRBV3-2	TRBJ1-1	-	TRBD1	CASSRGGSDTEAFF	TGTGCCAGCAGCCGAGGGGGCTCGGACACTGAAGCTTTCTTT
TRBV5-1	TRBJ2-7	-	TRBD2	CASSFTSGGINYEQYF	TGCGCCAGCAGCTTTACTAGCGGGGGCATAAACTACGAGCAGTACTTC
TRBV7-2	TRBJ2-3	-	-	CASSFRGSTDTQYF	TGTGCCAGCAGCTTCCGGGGGAGCACAGATACGCAGTATTTT
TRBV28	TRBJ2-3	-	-	CASSLPGQGKIAGGRPDTQYF	TGTGCCAGCAGTTTACCGGGACAGGGGAAGATAGCGGGAGGGAGACCAGATACGCAGTATTTT
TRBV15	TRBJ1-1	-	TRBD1	CATKEQGAWDTEAFF	TGTGCCACCAAAGAACAGGGGGCGTGGGACACTGAAGCTTTCTTT
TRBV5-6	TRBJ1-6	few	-	CASSFSVLYNSPLHF	TGTGCCAGCAGCTTTTCAGTACTATATAATTCACCCCTCCACTTT
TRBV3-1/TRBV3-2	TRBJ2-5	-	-	CASSLGRAGETQYF	TGTGCCAGCAGCCTGGGCAGGGCAGGGGAGACCCAGTACTTC
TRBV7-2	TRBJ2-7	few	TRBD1	CASSLAGQGPYEQYF	TGTGCCAGCAGCTTAGCTGGACAGGGGCCCTACGAGCAGTACTTC
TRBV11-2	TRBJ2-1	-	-	CASSPRGGQNNEQFF	TGTGCCAGCAGCCCGCGGGGAGGCCAAAACAATGAGCAGTTCTTC
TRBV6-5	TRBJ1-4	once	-	CASSTGEVKLFF	TGTGCCAGCAGTACGGGGGAGGTAAAACTGTTTTTT
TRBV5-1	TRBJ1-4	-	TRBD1	CASSKGQGDEKLFF	TGCGCCAGCAGCAAGGGACAGGGGGATGAAAAACTGTTTTTT
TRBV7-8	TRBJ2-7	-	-	CASSDRTARSYEQYF	TGTGCCAGCAGCGACAGGACAGCACGATCCTACGAGCAGTACTTC
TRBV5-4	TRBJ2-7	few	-	CASSFGESYEQYF	TGTGCCAGCAGCTTCGGGGAGAGCTACGAGCAGTACTTC
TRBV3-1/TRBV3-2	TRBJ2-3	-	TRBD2	CASSHGTSGRGFTDTQYF	TGTGCCAGCAGCCACGGGACTAGCGGGAGAGGGTTCACAGATACGCAGTATTTT